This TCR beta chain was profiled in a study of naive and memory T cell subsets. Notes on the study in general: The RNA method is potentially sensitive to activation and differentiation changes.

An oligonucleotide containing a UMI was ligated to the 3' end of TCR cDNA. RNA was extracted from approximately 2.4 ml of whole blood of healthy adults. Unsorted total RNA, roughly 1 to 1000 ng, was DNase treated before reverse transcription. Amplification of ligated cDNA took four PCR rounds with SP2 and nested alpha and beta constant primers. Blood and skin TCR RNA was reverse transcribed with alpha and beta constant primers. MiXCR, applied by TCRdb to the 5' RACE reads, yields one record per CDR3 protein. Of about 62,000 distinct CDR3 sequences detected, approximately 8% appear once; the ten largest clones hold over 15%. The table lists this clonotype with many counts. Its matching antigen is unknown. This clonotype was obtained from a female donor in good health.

The CDR3, as DNA: TGTGCCAGCAGTCCTTCGGCGGGAATAGGGGCTTTCTTT. Protein sequence: CASSPSAGIGAFF. The chain carries TRBV12-3 or TRBV12-4 and TRBJ1-1, with D unresolved. V lost 5 bases and J 11 bases, leaving 18 bases between the germline ends. CDR3 size: 13 residues.